This section outlines one TCR beta chain sequence together with its context. The data derive from a study of blood T cell repertoires in COVID-19. At the level of the study: Specimens from acute and convalescent COVID-19 originated in the United States, Italy and Spain. PBMCs, B-cell-depleted T cells, or T cells provided the cDNA or gDNA that made up the material.

Participant ages covered about 18 to 95 years across 24 US areas. Method: immunoSEQ multiplex PCR; TCRdb's copy keeps in-frame clones and lacks some. Of 200,000 to 250,000 clones listed, around 90% are singletons. J was trimmed by 9 bases and V by 4 bases; bases with no gene match: 12. Germline V gene sequence: CDR1 MNHEY, CDR2 SVGEGT. The CDR3 contains 16 residues. The receptor was derived from a woman younger than 45 with acute COVID-19. Sequencing was performed on PBMCs or T cells enriched from blood (not recorded which). J is TRBJ2-1 and V is TRBV6-2 or TRBV6-3; 10 bases are shared with TRBD2. The CDR3 here is CASSLSLAGVLGEQFF. Here the CDR3 DNA reads TGTGCCAGCAGTTTATCTCTAGCGGGGGTGCTGGGTGAGCAGTTCTTC.